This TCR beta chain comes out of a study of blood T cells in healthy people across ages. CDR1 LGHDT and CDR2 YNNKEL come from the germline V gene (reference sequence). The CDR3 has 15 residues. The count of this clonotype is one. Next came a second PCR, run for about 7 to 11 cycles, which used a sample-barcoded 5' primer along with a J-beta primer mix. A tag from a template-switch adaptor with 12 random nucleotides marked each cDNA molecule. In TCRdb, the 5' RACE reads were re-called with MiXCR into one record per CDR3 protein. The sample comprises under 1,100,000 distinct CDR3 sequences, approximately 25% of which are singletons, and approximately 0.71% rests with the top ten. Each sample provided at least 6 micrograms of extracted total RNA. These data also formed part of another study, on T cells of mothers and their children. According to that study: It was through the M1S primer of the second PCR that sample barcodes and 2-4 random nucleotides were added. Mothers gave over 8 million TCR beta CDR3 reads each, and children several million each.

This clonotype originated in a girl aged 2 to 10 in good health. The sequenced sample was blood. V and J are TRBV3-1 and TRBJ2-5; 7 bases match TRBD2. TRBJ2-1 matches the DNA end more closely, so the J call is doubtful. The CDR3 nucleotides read TGTGCCAGCAGCCCCGAGGGGACTACTCTCTATGAGCAGTTCTTC. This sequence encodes CASSPEGTTLYEQFF.